The TCR beta chain described here comes from a study of vaccination and CD4 T cells after COVID-19. Described treatment: roughly 10-day PBMC culture with coronavirus spike peptide pools or control peptides (ViraFEST assay). V lost 2 bases and J 11 bases, leaving 19 bases between the germline ends. The CDR3 has 15 residues. In germline, CDR1 is LNHDA, CDR2 SQIVND (reference sequence). Once obtained from cultured CD4+ T cells, the DNA was sequenced using the Oncomine TCR Beta short-read assay. A single record per CDR3 protein comes from TCRdb applying MiXCR to the PCR reads. The sample has about 10,000 distinct CDR3 sequences, 22% seen once. Points on this clonotype: Its antigen is as yet unknown.

The starting material was CD4+ T cells from blood, cultured in vitro, obtained after SARS-CoV-2 vaccination. This clonotype originated in a human donor who had recovered from COVID-19. This rearrangement joins TRBV19 to TRBJ1-5; possible D gene TRBD1, 6 bases. Here the CDR3 reads CASSIPGGREKAQHF. The CDR3 DNA is TGTGCCAGTAGTATACCCGGGGGCAGGGAAAAGGCCCAGCATTTT. The full variable domain, with the rest looked up from reference TRBV19 and TRBJ1-5, is DGGITQSPKYLFRKEGQNVTLSCEQNLNHDAMYWYRQDPGQGLRLIYYSQIVNDFQKGDIAEGYSVSREKKESFPLTVTSAQKNPTAFYLCASSIPGGREKAQHFGDGTRLSIL.